The sample holds a few counts of the clone carrying this T cell receptor beta chain. Its antigen remains unknown. Some clones are missing from TCRdb's copy, which holds only in-frame ones; the method was immunoSEQ multiplex PCR. The sample holds 25,000 to 30,000 clones, roughly 75% seen once. The sample's time point: cycle 4 day 1 (C4D1), after 6 weeks of nivolumab. Each patient's relapse followed autologous stem cell transplantation, and brentuximab vedotin exposure varied. Patients' outcomes at their best amounted to complete response, partial response or progressive disease. This CDR3 spans 15 amino acids. The trim removed 2 bases at V and 0 bases at J, leaving 3 bases unmatched. The germline gives CDR1 SGHNT, CDR2 YYREEE (reference sequence). The sample comes from a study of PD-1 blockade in classical Hodgkin lymphoma. Study observations and caveats: Baseline TCR diversity was reportedly lower in newly diagnosed patients than in healthy donors. It was reported as lower still in relapsed/refractory patients. Complete responders entered with baseline diversity on par with newly diagnosed patients, the results showed. Sources of repertoire differences remain undefined, possibly disease activity or prior therapy.

V usage is TRBV5-4 and J usage is TRBJ2-7; 9 bases agree with TRBD1. The receptor was derived from a human donor with classical Hodgkin lymphoma. Here the sequenced sample was peripheral blood mononuclear cells (PBMCs), taken before the fourth cycle of nivolumab. In DNA form, the CDR3 reads TGTGCCAGCAGCTTCCCGGGACAGGGCTCCTACGAGCAGTACTTC. It yields the protein CASSFPGQGSYEQYF. Based on the CDR3 plus reference TRBV5-4 and TRBJ2-7, the full variable domain is ETGVTQSPTHLIKTRGQQVTLRCSSQSGHNTVSWYQQALGQGPQFIFQYYREEENGRGNFPPRFSGLQFPNYSSELNVNALELDDSALYLCASSFPGQGSYEQYFGPGTRLTVT.